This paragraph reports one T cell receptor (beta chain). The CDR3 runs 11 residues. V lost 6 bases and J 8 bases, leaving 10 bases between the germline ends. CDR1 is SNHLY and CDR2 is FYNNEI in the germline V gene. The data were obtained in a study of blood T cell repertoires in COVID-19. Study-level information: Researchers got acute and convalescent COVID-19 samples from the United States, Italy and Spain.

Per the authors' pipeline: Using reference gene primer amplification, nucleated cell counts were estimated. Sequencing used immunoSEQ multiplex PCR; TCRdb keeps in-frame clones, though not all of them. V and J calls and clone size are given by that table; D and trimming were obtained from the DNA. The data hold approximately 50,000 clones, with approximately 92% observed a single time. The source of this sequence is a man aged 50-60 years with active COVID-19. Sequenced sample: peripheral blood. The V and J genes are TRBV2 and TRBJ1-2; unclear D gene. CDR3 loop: CASRAEGGYTF. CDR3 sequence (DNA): TGTGCCAGCAGAGCGGAAGGGGGCTACACCTTC.